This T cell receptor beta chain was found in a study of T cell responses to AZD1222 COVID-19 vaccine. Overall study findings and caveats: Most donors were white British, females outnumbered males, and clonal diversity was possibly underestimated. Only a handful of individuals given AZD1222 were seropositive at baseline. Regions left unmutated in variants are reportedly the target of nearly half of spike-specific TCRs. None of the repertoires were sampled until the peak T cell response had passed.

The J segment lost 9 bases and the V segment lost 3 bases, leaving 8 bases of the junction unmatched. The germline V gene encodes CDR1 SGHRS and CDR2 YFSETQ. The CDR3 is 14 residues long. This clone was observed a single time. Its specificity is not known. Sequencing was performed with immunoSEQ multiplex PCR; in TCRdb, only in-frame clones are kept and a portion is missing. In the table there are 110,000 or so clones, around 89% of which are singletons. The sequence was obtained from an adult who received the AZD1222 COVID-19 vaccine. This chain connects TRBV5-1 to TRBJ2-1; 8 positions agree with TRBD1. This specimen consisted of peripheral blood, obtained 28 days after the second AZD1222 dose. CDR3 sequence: CASSSGQGLIEQFF. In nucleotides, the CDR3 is TGCGCCAGCAGCTCAGGACAGGGTTTAATTGAGCAGTTCTTC.